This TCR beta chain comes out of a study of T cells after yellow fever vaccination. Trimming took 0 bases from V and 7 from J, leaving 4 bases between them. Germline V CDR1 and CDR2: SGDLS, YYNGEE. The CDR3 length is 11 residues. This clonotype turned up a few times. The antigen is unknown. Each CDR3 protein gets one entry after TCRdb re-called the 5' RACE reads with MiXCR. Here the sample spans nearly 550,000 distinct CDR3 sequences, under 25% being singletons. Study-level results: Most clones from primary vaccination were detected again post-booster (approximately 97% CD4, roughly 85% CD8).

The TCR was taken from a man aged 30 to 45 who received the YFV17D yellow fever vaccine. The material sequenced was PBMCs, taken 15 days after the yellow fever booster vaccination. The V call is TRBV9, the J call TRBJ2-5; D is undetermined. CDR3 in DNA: TGTGCCAGCAGCGTAGACGGGACCCAGTACTTC. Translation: CASSVDGTQYF.